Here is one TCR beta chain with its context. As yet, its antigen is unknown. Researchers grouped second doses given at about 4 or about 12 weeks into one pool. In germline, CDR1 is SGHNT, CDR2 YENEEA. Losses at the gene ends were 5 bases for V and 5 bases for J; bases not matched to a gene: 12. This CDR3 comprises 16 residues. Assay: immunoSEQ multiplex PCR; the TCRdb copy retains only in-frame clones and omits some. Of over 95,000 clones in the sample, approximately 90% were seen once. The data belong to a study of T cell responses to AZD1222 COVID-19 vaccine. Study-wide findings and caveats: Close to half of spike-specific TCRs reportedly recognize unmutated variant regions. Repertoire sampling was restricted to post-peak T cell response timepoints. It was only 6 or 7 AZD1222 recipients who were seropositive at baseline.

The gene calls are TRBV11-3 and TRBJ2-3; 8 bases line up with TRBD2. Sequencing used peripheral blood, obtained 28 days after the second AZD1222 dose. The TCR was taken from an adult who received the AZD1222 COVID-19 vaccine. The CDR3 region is CASSPRGAGDGDTQYF. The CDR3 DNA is TGTGCCAGCAGCCCAAGGGGAGCGGGGGATGGAGATACGCAGTATTTT.